One sample yielded the 20 T cell receptor beta chains listed below, sequenced in a study of human T cells and chemical hapten exposure. MiXCR was run by TCRdb on the RACE reads, yielding one entry per CDR3 protein. The sample yields 70,000 to 85,000 distinct CDR3 sequences, about 8.7% seen once. Indicated time point: healthy volunteer bleed at 6 weeks. Extraction of total RNA was performed on unfractionated whole blood. Sequences were obtained from whole blood. These TCRs come from a male donor in good health. Some clones in this sample may be carry-over from other donors' samples.

The chain links TRBV20-1 to TRBJ2-1; 14 nucleotides align to TRBD2. CDR1 and CDR2 from the germline V gene are DFQATT and SNEGSKA (reference sequence). Germline trimming cut 3 bases from V and 10 bases from J; bases unmatched to any gene: 8. The CDR3 runs 15 residues. The CDR3 protein is CSASVGTSGSGEQFF. The CDR3 DNA reads as TGCAGTGCTAGTGTCGGGACTAGCGGGAGTGGGGAGCAGTTCTTC.

This clonotype was observed a handful of times. This chain uses TRBV28 with TRBJ2-2; 10 nucleotides match TRBD1. The CDR3 covers 15 residues. Unmatched junction bases numbered 4, after V lost 6 bases and J lost 3 bases. Germline-derived CDR1 and CDR2 are MDHEN and SYDVKM. The CDR3 DNA reads as TGTGCCAGCAGCCGGGACAGGGGACACACCGGGGAGCTGTTTTTT. Protein product: CASSRDRGHTGELFF.

The chain uses TRBV6-5 and TRBJ2-3; D not resolved. Trimming left V 8 bases short and J 6 bases short, with 18 bases between. Germline values: CDR1 MNHEY, CDR2 SVGAGI. There are 14 residues in the CDR3. CDR3 sequence reads: CASGRAHVGDTQYF. The CDR3 coding sequence is TGTGCCAGCGGTCGGGCCCACGTGGGGGATACGCAGTATTTT.

This clonotype has more than one count but fewer than ten. This chain joins TRBV7-9 and TRBJ1-6, with D perhaps matching TRBD1 (6 bases). The CDR3 loop spans 14 amino acids. The germline CDR1 and CDR2 sequences are SEHNR and FQNEAQ (reference sequence). Trimming cost V 5 bases and J 8 bases, with 13 bases left between them. The CDR3 loop is CASSKNRVDSPLHF. Here the CDR3 DNA reads TGTGCCAGCAGCAAAAACAGGGTTGATTCACCCCTCCACTTT.

This clonotype was detected a few times. This chain links TRBV20-1 with TRBJ2-2; the D is unclear. CDR3 size: 12 residues. Germline V CDR1 and CDR2: DFQATT, SNEGSKA (reference sequence). The V and J ends lost 3 bases and 3 bases respectively, with 5 bases between them. This chain's CDR3 is CSASLDTGELFF. As DNA, the CDR3 is TGCAGTGCTAGCTTAGACACCGGGGAGCTGTTTTTT.

The sample holds a few counts of this clonotype. V gene TRBV5-1 combines with J gene TRBJ1-5, with D unclear. V lost 1 base, J lost 4 bases, and 9 bases lay in between. Looked up from germline, CDR1 is SGHRS and CDR2 is YFSETQ. The CDR3 totals 14 residues. The CDR3 loop reads CASSLSHLNQPQHF. The CDR3 region has the DNA TGCGCCAGCAGCTTGTCTCATCTAAATCAGCCCCAGCATTTT.

This clonotype has at least ten counts. V gene TRBV20-1 combines with J gene TRBJ2-3; 11 nucleotides line up with TRBD2. This CDR3 spans 15 amino acids. V lost 5 bases, J lost 1 base, and 5 bases stayed unmatched. The germline CDR1 and CDR2 sequences are DFQATT and SNEGSKA (reference sequence). This CDR3 is CSASSLAGGTDTQYF. DNA of the CDR3: TGCAGTGCTTCCTCACTAGCGGGGGGCACAGATACGCAGTATTTT.

This sequence joins TRBV29-1 and TRBJ2-7, with D tentatively TRBD1 (5 bases). Germline V gene lookup returns CDR1 SQVTM and CDR2 ANQGSEA. The CDR3 is 13 amino acids. V dropped 1 base and J dropped 2 bases, with 9 bases sitting between them. The CDR3 sequence is CSVEAGNAYEQYF. DNA for the CDR3: TGCAGCGTTGAAGCAGGGAATGCCTACGAGCAGTACTTC.

The genes are TRBV15 and TRBJ1-2; D is possibly TRBD1 (5 bases). The CDR3 consists of 15 residues. Germline V gene lookup returns CDR1 LNHNV and CDR2 YYDKDF (reference sequence). V was pared by 3 bases and J by 6 bases, with 17 bases between. CDR3 nucleotide sequence: TGTGCCACCAGCAGGGGCAGGGATGGGGAGAATGGCTACACCTTC. Translating gives CATSRGRDGENGYTF.

CDR3 sequence (DNA): TGCAGCGTTGGACAGGGAACGACAGATACGCAGTATTTT. Encoded protein: CSVGQGTTDTQYF. The V gene is TRBV29-1, the J gene TRBJ2-3; 7 bases are shared with TRBD1. The CDR3 contains 13 residues. Germline V lookup: CDR1 SQVTM, CDR2 ANQGSEA. Losses at the gene ends were 4 bases for V and 3 bases for J; bases not matched to a gene: 4.

This clonotype was observed once. The chain carries TRBV11-2 and TRBJ1-1; D unclear. The CDR3 is 11 amino acids. Germline V gives CDR1 SGHAT, CDR2 FQNNGV. V gave up 8 bases and J gave up 6 bases, with 10 bases separating them. CDR3: CASGHSAEAFF. As DNA, the CDR3 is TGTGCCAGCGGCCATAGCGCTGAAGCTTTCTTT.

The chain joins TRBV11-2 to TRBJ1-5, with 7 bases lining up with TRBD1. The V gene end was trimmed by 3 bases and the J gene end by 7 bases; junction bases not matched to a gene: 3. The V gene's germline CDR1 is SGHAT and CDR2 FQNNGV. The CDR3 has 13 amino acids. The DNA of the CDR3 is TGTGCCAGCAGCTTTCAGGGGGACCAGCCCCAGCATTTT. It translates to CASSFQGDQPQHF.

This clonotype occurred a few times. The chain is built from TRBV10-3 and TRBJ1-2; D is ambiguous. Trimming stripped 5 bases from V and 6 bases from J, with 13 bases between. Germline CDR1 reads ENHRY; CDR2 reads SYGVKD. CDR3 size: 13 residues. The CDR3 nucleotides read TGTGCCATCAGTCGGGAGGGATCGGATGGCTACACCTTC. This gives the protein CAISREGSDGYTF.

Only a few counts were recorded for this clonotype. J is TRBJ2-3 and V is TRBV7-6, with unresolved D. Trimming shortened V by 5 bases and J by 0 bases, and 6 bases separated the two germline ends. CDR1 is SGHVS, CDR2 FNYEAQ, per germline. This CDR3 is built from 13 residues. CDR3 residues: CASSLASTDTQYF. For the CDR3, the DNA is TGTGCCAGCAGCCTGGCCAGCACAGATACGCAGTATTTT.

This chain connects TRBV20-1 to TRBJ2-7, with a possible D match to TRBD2 (5 bases). CDR3 length: 12 residues. Trimming stripped 5 bases from V and 3 bases from J, with 11 bases between. Germline CDR1 is DFQATT and CDR2 is SNEGSKA (reference sequence). Written as DNA, the CDR3 is TGCAGTGCTCGGCTAGCCGACTACGAGCAGTACTTC. Its translation: CSARLADYEQYF.

This clonotype was seen ten or more times. The CDR3 sequence is CASSPKAGPYNEQFF. CDR3 DNA sequence: TGCGCCAGCAGCCCCAAAGCGGGGCCCTACAATGAGCAGTTCTTC. The chain employs TRBV5-1 and TRBJ2-1; 7 positions match TRBD2. Germline CDR1 SGHRS, CDR2 YFSETQ. V was clipped by 4 bases and J by 2 bases; unmatched bases: 6. This CDR3 region has 15 residues.

At least ten counts were recorded for this clonotype. V and J are TRBV6-6 and TRBJ1-2; weak D call: TRBD1 (5 bases). The CDR3 has 14 residues. In germline, CDR1 is MNHNY, CDR2 SVGAGI (reference sequence). The V end was cut by 7 bases, the J end by 2 bases, with 14 bases between. The CDR3 bases are TGTGCCAGCACTCTGGGGCGGGGGAACTATGGCTACACCTTC. Its protein is CASTLGRGNYGYTF.

The gene calls are TRBV7-6 and TRBJ2-3; 11 bases map to TRBD2. The CDR3 covers 16 residues. The germline V gene encodes CDR1 SGHVS and CDR2 FNYEAQ. With 2 bases clipped from V and 2 bases from J, the junction kept 3 bases outside the gene matches. CDR3 in amino acids: CASSLLAGGNTDTQYF. DNA for the CDR3: TGTGCCAGCAGCTTACTAGCGGGGGGAAACACAGATACGCAGTATTTT.

This clonotype was counted only a few times. The rearrangement uses TRBV12-3 or TRBV12-4 and TRBJ2-1, with 10 bases matching TRBD2. The CDR3 sequence is 19 residues long. The V segment lost 6 bases and the J segment 3 bases; nucleotides outside the gene matches: 17. CDR3 sequence reads: CASSYRGSSGRAIYNEQFF. As DNA, the CDR3 is TGTGCCAGCAGCTACAGGGGGAGCAGCGGGAGGGCCATCTACAATGAGCAGTTCTTC.

This clonotype showed up many times. The chain is built from TRBV7-2 and TRBJ2-3, with D possibly matching TRBD2 (7 bases). The germline CDR1 and CDR2 sequences are SGHTA and FQGNSA. V dropped 3 bases and J dropped 4 bases, with 8 bases sitting between them. The CDR3 is 13 amino acids. CDR3 bases: TGTGCCAGCAGCTTCGGGGGGCCAGATACGCAGTATTTT. This translates into CASSFGGPDTQYF.